Listed below are T cell receptor beta chains from one sample, sequenced in a study of cytomegalovirus exposure and HLA in healthy donors. Assay used: immunoSEQ multiplex PCR; TCRdb lists only in-frame clones, some missing. The profile covers roughly 150,000 clones, with just under 80% appearing a single time and about 1.3% taken by the ten largest. The sample taken for sequencing was PBMCs. Every receptor here comes from a man aged 30 to 39 in good health and CMV-seronegative. Both conserved end residues are part of each CDR3. Fields, in order: D gene, V gene, clone size, J gene, CDR3 DNA, CDR3 protein. The D gene is left open where the match is weak. The size field is filled for only some rows; it gives once, few, many or a size class.

>TRBD2|TRBV5-6|once|TRBJ2-2
TGTGCCAGCAGCCAGTATGCTGCTAGCGGGGACACCGGGGAGCTGTTTTTT
CASSQYAASGDTGELFF
>TRBD1|TRBV7-9|-|TRBJ1-2
TGTGCCAGCAGCTGGGGACAGGGGGCGGATGGCTACACCTTC
CASSWGQGADGYTF
>TRBD1|TRBV27|-|TRBJ2-1
TGTGCCAGCAGTTTAAACACCAGACAGGGGGCCTACAATGAGCAGTTCTTC
CASSLNTRQGAYNEQFF
>-|TRBV5-1|-|TRBJ1-4
TGCGCCAGCAGCTTGGAGCGACGGAATAATGAAAAACTGTTTTTT
CASSLERRNNEKLFF
>-|TRBV7-9|-|TRBJ2-3
TGTTCCAGCAGCCAGGGAGTCAGGGGTAATCAGCCCCAGTATTTT
CSSSQGVRGNQPQYF
>-|TRBV7-3|-|TRBJ2-7
TGTGCCAGCAGCTTAAACGCAGGCCCTCTGCAGTACTTC
CASSLNAGPLQYF
>-|TRBV28|few|TRBJ2-4
TGTGCCAGCAGTTTGGTCCAGGGAAGGGCGTACTTC
CASSLVQGRAYF
>-|TRBV29-1|-|TRBJ1-2
TGCAGCTTCGGCGCCGCAGGTTCTTCGTCCTATGGCTACACCTTC
CSFGAAGSSSYGYTF
>TRBD1|TRBV11-2|-|TRBJ2-7
TGTGCCAGCAGTACCGGGACAGGGTTTATCTACGAGCAGTACTTC
CASSTGTGFIYEQYF
>-|TRBV6-6|-|TRBJ2-7
TGTGCCAGCAGTTACTCGACTACTAGTCCCCACGAGCAGTACTTC
CASSYSTTSPHEQYF
>TRBD2|TRBV27|-|TRBJ2-1
TGTGCCAGCAGTCCCCTAGCGGCCCGCTACAATGAGCAGTTCTTC
CASSPLAARYNEQFF
>-|TRBV7-3|-|TRBJ2-3
TGTGCCAGCAGCTCCCTAGTTGGGTCAGATACGCAGTATTTT
CASSSLVGSDTQYF
>-|TRBV4-3|once|TRBJ1-2
TGCGCCAGCAGCCATACCACCAGCTATGGCTACACCTTC
CASSHTTSYGYTF